The 25 T cell receptor beta chains below all came from one sample that was sequenced in a study of T cell clonotyping in hematopoietic cell transplantation. Noted time point: recipient sample about 28 days before transplant, after cytoreduction. Repertoires were generated with immunoSEQ multiplex PCR, while TCRdb's copy carries only in-frame clones and drops some. Of 6,500 to 7,000 clones listed, around 90% were seen once; the top ten hold 3.6%. Sample: peripheral blood mononuclear cells, taken before stem cell transplant. Receptor source: a man aged 30 to 45 with acute myeloid leukemia. Some clones in this sample may be carry-over from other donors' samples.

This chain connects TRBV28 to TRBJ1-5; D gene uncertain. The V gene's germline CDR1 is MDHEN and CDR2 SYDVKM. The V and J ends lost 4 bases and 4 bases respectively, with 17 bases between them. The CDR3 spans 16 residues. CDR3 sequence: CASSSLSAALNQPQHF. CDR3 in DNA: TGTGCCAGCAGTTCCCTTTCAGCCGCCCTGAATCAGCCCCAGCATTTT. The whole variable domain, filled in from reference TRBV28 and TRBJ1-5, reads DVKVTQSSRYLVKRTGEKVFLECVQDMDHENMFWYRQDPGLGLRLIYFSYDVKMKEKGDIPEGYSVSREKKERFSLILESASTNQTSMYLCASSSLSAALNQPQHFGDGTRLSIL.

The genes are TRBV20-1 and TRBJ2-7, with D tentatively TRBD1 (5 bases). V was shortened by 6 bases and J by 3 bases, with 6 bases between the two germline ends. The CDR3 has 10 amino acids. The germline CDR1 and CDR2 sequences are DFQATT and SNEGSKA (reference sequence). The CDR3 region is CSAGDYEQYF. CDR3 DNA sequence: TGCAGTGCAGGGGACTACGAGCAGTACTTC.

The rearrangement links TRBV28 to TRBJ2-7; D call uncertain. Trimming pared 3 bases from V and 0 bases from J, leaving 9 bases between. The CDR3 consists of 14 residues. Germline V CDR1 and CDR2: MDHEN, SYDVKM. CDR3 sequence: CASSLHPTSYEQYF. Written as DNA, the CDR3 is TGTGCCAGCAGTTTGCACCCCACCTCCTACGAGCAGTACTTC.

The chain couples TRBV5-1 to TRBJ2-7; TRBD2 matches 11 bases. J lost 6 bases, V lost 4 bases, and 6 bases had no gene match. The CDR3 runs 14 residues. Germline-derived CDR1 and CDR2 are SGHRS and YFSETQ. CDR3 loop: CASSPGTSGIEQYF. In DNA, the CDR3 is TGCGCCAGCAGCCCTGGGACTAGCGGAATCGAGCAGTACTTC.

This chain joins TRBV29-1 and TRBJ1-2; D is unresolved. The germline V gene encodes CDR1 SQVTM and CDR2 ANQGSEA. Trimming removed 1 base at V and 2 bases at J, with 5 bases between. This CDR3 is built from 12 residues. The CDR3 loop reads CSVEAQNYGYTF. In nucleotides, the CDR3 is TGCAGCGTTGAAGCTCAGAACTATGGCTACACCTTC.

The V gene is TRBV2, the J gene TRBJ2-7; 7 bases are a match to TRBD2. Germline values: CDR1 SNHLY, CDR2 FYNNEI. The CDR3 covers 14 residues. V gave up 8 bases and J gave up 6 bases; unmatched junction bases: 13. The CDR3 sequence is CASDSGGLESEQYF. In nucleotides, the CDR3 is TGTGCCAGCGATTCGGGAGGACTCGAGAGCGAGCAGTACTTC.

This sequence joins TRBV29-1 and TRBJ2-5; D call uncertain. Germline loops: CDR1 SQVTM, CDR2 ANQGSEA. There are 14 residues in the CDR3. Trimming shortened V by 3 bases and J by 5 bases, and 16 bases separated the two germline ends. The CDR3 nucleotides are TGCAGCGTTGATGGACCCCTAATACGGGAGACCCAGTACTTC. As protein: CSVDGPLIRETQYF.

This clone was recorded only once. CDR3 residues: CATSRVGGRETQYF. CDR3 nucleotides: TGTGCCACCAGCAGAGTTGGTGGGCGGGAGACCCAGTACTTC. The chain joins TRBV15 to TRBJ2-5; D gene uncertain. The CDR3 is 14 amino acids. Germline CDR1 LNHNV, CDR2 YYDKDF (reference sequence). Trimming took off 1 base at V and 5 bases at J, with 11 bases between the two ends.

The chain is built from TRBV6-6 and TRBJ2-5; D might be TRBD2 (6 bases). The germline V gene has CDR1 MNHNY and CDR2 SVGAGI (reference sequence). The CDR3 is 15 residues long. With 8 bases removed from V and 1 base from J, the gap between germline ends came to 17 bases. CDR3 DNA sequence: TGTGCCAGCTCCGAATGGAGGGGCAGCCAAGAGACCCAGTACTTC. Translation: CASSEWRGSQETQYF.

This chain links TRBV30 with TRBJ2-5; 9 bases map to TRBD2. V was clipped by 2 bases and J by 2 bases; unmatched bases: 6. The CDR3 consists of 15 residues. Germline V gene sequence: CDR1 GTSNPN, CDR2 SVGIG (reference sequence). The CDR3 protein is CAWSRASGTQETQYF. CDR3 bases: TGTGCCTGGAGTAGGGCTAGCGGGACACAAGAGACCCAGTACTTC.

In this sample, this clone turned up once. This chain connects TRBV6-5 to TRBJ2-1; D unresolved. Trimming removed 5 bases from V and 7 bases from J, with 18 bases in between. Per the germline V gene, CDR1 is MNHEY and CDR2 is SVGAGI. The CDR3 consists of 15 residues. The CDR3 DNA is TGTGCCAGCAGTCACTTAGCAACCGAGAGGAATGAGCAGTTCTTC. It is translated as CASSHLATERNEQFF.

This clone has just one count. This sequence joins TRBV7-2 and TRBJ1-1, with 9 bases that match TRBD1. The CDR3 covers 15 residues. From germline, CDR1 is SGHTA and CDR2 FQGNSA. The ends lost 1 base at V and 0 bases at J; junction bases unmatched: 0. CDR3 loop: CASSLGTGVNTEAFF. The CDR3 bases are TGTGCCAGCAGCTTAGGGACAGGGGTGAACACTGAAGCTTTCTTT.

The chain links TRBV14 to TRBJ1-4; no definite D call. V gave up 2 bases and J gave up 8 bases, with 12 bases separating them. CDR1 is SGHDN and CDR2 is FVKESK in the germline V gene. This CDR3 has 14 residues. The CDR3 sequence: CASSQLAGNEKLFF. The CDR3 DNA sequence: TGTGCCAGCAGCCAACTGGCCGGGAACGAAAAACTGTTTTTT.

This chain links TRBV19 with TRBJ1-5, with 10 bases fitting TRBD1. The CDR3 sequence is 16 residues long. CDR1 LNHDA and CDR2 SQIVND come from the germline V gene (reference sequence). V lost 1 base and J lost 6; bases outside the gene matches: 6. The CDR3 DNA is TGTGCCAGTAGTATAGGAGGGACAGGGGCCGGTCAGCCCCAGCATTTT. Protein: CASSIGGTGAGQPQHF.

The genes are TRBV2 and TRBJ2-1; 7 bases line up with TRBD2. The junction had 11 bases not matched to a gene; V was cut back by 3 bases and J by 9 bases. Germline loops: CDR1 SNHLY, CDR2 FYNNEI. The CDR3 spans 15 residues. In DNA form, the CDR3 reads TGTGCCAGCAGTGAGTTGGGGGGAGGGCTGGGTGAGCAGTTCTTC. Encoded protein: CASSELGGGLGEQFF. Based on the CDR3 plus reference TRBV2 and TRBJ2-1, the full variable domain is EPEVTQTPSHQVTQMGQEVILRCVPISNHLYFYWYRQILGQKVEFLVSFYNNEISEKSEIFDDQFSVERPDGSNFTLKIRSTKLEDSAMYFCASSELGGGLGEQFFGPGTRLTVL.

The chain employs TRBV4-3 and TRBJ1-5; possibly TRBD1 for D (5 bases). CDR1 and CDR2 from the germline V gene are LGHNA and YSLEER. Between the trimmed V and J ends, which lost 2 bases and 8 bases, there was a span of 10 bases. The CDR3 loop spans 13 amino acids. The CDR3 here is CASSQTLGEPQHF. In DNA form, the CDR3 reads TGCGCCAGCAGCCAAACGTTAGGGGAGCCCCAGCATTTT.

J is TRBJ1-2 and V is TRBV28; possible D gene TRBD1, 5 bases. The CDR3 consists of 14 residues. The V gene's germline CDR1 is MDHEN and CDR2 SYDVKM. V was pared by 3 bases and J by 6 bases, with 14 bases between. The CDR3: CASSFRAGWNGYTF. CDR3 sequence (DNA): TGTGCCAGCAGTTTCCGGGCAGGGTGGAATGGCTACACCTTC.

The chain has TRBV5-4 and TRBJ1-2; D might be TRBD1 (5 bases). Trimming took 0 bases from V and 10 from J, leaving 13 bases between them. Germline V gene lookup returns CDR1 SGHNT and CDR2 YYREEE (reference sequence). The CDR3 has 13 amino acids. CDR3 sequence: CASSLGSGEDYTF. In nucleotides, the CDR3 is TGTGCCAGCAGCTTGGGATCGGGGGAAGACTACACCTTC.

This chain uses TRBV30 with TRBJ2-7; D is possibly TRBD1 (7 bases). Trimming removed 0 bases from V and 8 bases from J, with 17 bases in between. This CDR3 region has 14 residues. The V gene's germline CDR1 is GTSNPN and CDR2 SVGIG (reference sequence). This CDR3 reads CAWSVHGRGEKQYF. The CDR3 bases are TGTGCCTGGAGTGTACACGGCAGGGGGGAGAAGCAGTACTTC.

V gene TRBV27 combines with J gene TRBJ2-7; D possibly corresponds to TRBD2 (6 bases). The CDR3 contains 13 residues. Looked up from germline, CDR1 is MNHEY and CDR2 is SMNVEV (reference sequence). Between the trimmed V and J ends, which lost 5 bases and 7 bases, there was a span of 15 bases. CDR3 amino acids: CASSPTVAGEQYF. CDR3 in DNA: TGTGCCAGCAGTCCGACGGTGGCGGGAGAGCAGTACTTC.

This clone was counted between two and nine times. The chain combines TRBV7-2 with TRBJ1-4; D call uncertain. Germline assignment: CDR1 SGHTA and CDR2 FQGNSA. CDR3 size: 13 residues. V was clipped by 1 base and J by 8 bases, with 8 bases between them. In nucleotides, the CDR3 is TGTGCCAGCAGCTTAGTAAGAGGGGAAAAACTGTTTTTT. Translated: CASSLVRGEKLFF.

The rearrangement joins TRBV30 to TRBJ2-3; TRBD2 agrees at 8 bases. Trimming at V came to 8 bases and at J to 1 base, leaving 8 bases not matched to a gene. Germline CDR1 is GTSNPN and CDR2 is SVGIG (reference sequence). The CDR3 sequence is 14 residues long. For the CDR3, the DNA is TGTGCCGCTGGCGCGGGAGGTGGCACAGATACGCAGTATTTT. Translation: CAAGAGGGTDTQYF.

This chain links TRBV4-3 with TRBJ1-2, with D uncertain. The germline CDR1 and CDR2 sequences are LGHNA and YSLEER. V was pared by 1 base and J by 4 bases, with 13 bases between. CDR3 length equals 15 residues. DNA for the CDR3: TGCGCCAGCAGCCAAGCGGCAGTGGGTGCCTATGGCTACACCTTC. The encoded protein is CASSQAAVGAYGYTF.

The chain couples TRBV14 to TRBJ2-7; no definite D call. The CDR3 is made up of 11 amino acids. CDR1 is SGHDN, CDR2 FVKESK, per germline. Trimming removed 1 base from V and 6 bases from J, with 4 bases in between. The CDR3 reads CASSQGPEQYF. Here the CDR3 DNA reads TGTGCCAGCAGCCAAGGGCCCGAGCAGTACTTC.

This clone has only one observation. This sequence joins TRBV5-4 and TRBJ2-7; 11 bases align to TRBD1. Germline loops: CDR1 SGHNT, CDR2 YYREEE (reference sequence). The V gene end was trimmed by 4 bases and the J gene end by 11 bases; junction bases not matched to a gene: 5. The CDR3 has 12 amino acids. DNA for the CDR3: TGTGCCAGCAGCGAGGGACAGGGGGTGGAGTACTTC. As protein: CASSEGQGVEYF. The full variable domain, in which reference TRBV5-4 and TRBJ2-7 provide the parts outside the CDR3, is ETGVTQSPTHLIKTRGQQVTLRCSSQSGHNTVSWYQQALGQGPQFIFQYYREEENGRGNFPPRFSGLQFPNYSSELNVNALELDDSALYLCASSEGQGVEYFGPGTRLTVT.